What follows is one T cell receptor beta chain and its context. Using RNA transcripts as the source, TCR beta CDR3 regions were amplified. HTBI primers were used for first-round RT-PCR of the TCR CDR3. MiXCR, applied by TCRdb to the multiplex PCR reads, yields one record per CDR3 protein. The table has 300,000 to 450,000 distinct CDR3 sequences, approximately 18% seen once. This specimen comes from a study of T cells in Graves' hyperthyroidism and ophthalmopathy. The CDR3 loop spans 14 amino acids. The germline CDR1 and CDR2 sequences are MGHRA and YSYEKL. The V end lost 0 bases, the J end lost 0 bases, and 4 bases lay between the germline ends.

This chain connects TRBV4-1 to TRBJ2-3; D gene ambiguous. The sequence was collected from a woman between 25 and 40 years old with Graves' hyperthyroidism that later progressed to Graves' ophthalmopathy. Input material: blood. Written as DNA, the CDR3 is TGCGCCAGCAGCCAAGATTTTAGCACAGATACGCAGTATTTT. It encodes CASSQDFSTDTQYF.